Below, 7 T cell receptor beta chains from the same sample are listed, as sequenced in a study of blood T cell repertoires in COVID-19. The method was immunoSEQ multiplex PCR; TCRdb's version includes in-frame clones alone and lacks a portion of them. Altogether about 170,000 clones are present, approximately 80% being singletons, with the ten largest covering 10% to 15%. The sample consisted of PBMCs or T cells enriched from blood (not recorded which). These receptors originate from a man in his fifties who had recovered from COVID-19.

The J gene is TRBJ1-2, the V gene TRBV15; D is unclear. The germline V gene encodes CDR1 LNHNV and CDR2 YYDKDF (reference sequence). The V and J ends lost 1 base and 6 bases respectively, with 18 bases between them. The CDR3 has 16 residues. As DNA, the CDR3 is TGTGCCACCAGCAGAGCGTCCCCTAGCTTCCGGGATGGCTACACCTTC. The encoded protein is CATSRASPSFRDGYTF.

The chain carries TRBV6-5 and TRBJ1-5, with 8 bases lining up with TRBD1. J lost 3 bases, V lost 6 bases, and 7 bases had no gene match. The germline V gene has CDR1 MNHEY and CDR2 SVGAGI. This CDR3 comprises 15 residues. The CDR3 DNA follows: TGTGCCAGCAGCCCCGGACAGGGTTACAATCAGCCCCAGCATTTT. It encodes CASSPGQGYNQPQHF.

This chain connects TRBV6-2 or TRBV6-3 to TRBJ1-4, with D possibly TRBD1 on 6 matching bases. With 3 bases removed from V and 5 bases from J, the gap between germline ends came to 10 bases. CDR1 is MNHEY and CDR2 is SVGEGT in the germline V gene. This CDR3 comprises 14 residues. The CDR3 here is CASSYTGWNEKLFF. CDR3 in DNA: TGTGCCAGCAGTTATACAGGGTGGAATGAAAAACTGTTTTTT.

The J gene is TRBJ2-2, the V gene TRBV6-5; maybe TRBD2 (6 bases). Trimming stripped 7 bases from V and 4 bases from J, with 10 bases between. The CDR3 has 13 residues. Germline CDR1 MNHEY, CDR2 SVGAGI. Written as DNA, the CDR3 is TGTGCCAGCAATCGCGGGACCACCGGGGAGCTGTTTTTT. Encoded protein: CASNRGTTGELFF.

The chain combines TRBV6-2 or TRBV6-3 with TRBJ1-5, with D perhaps matching TRBD1 (5 bases). The CDR3 length is 17 residues. Trimming removed 2 bases at V and 0 bases at J, with 14 bases between. Germline CDR1 and CDR2: MNHEY and SVGEGT. CDR3 sequence (DNA): TGTGCCAGCAGTTACGGCGTGGCAGGGTATAGCAATCAGCCCCAGCATTTT. Residues: CASSYGVAGYSNQPQHF.

J is TRBJ2-1 and V is TRBV7-9; tentative D call: TRBD1 (5 bases). V dropped 4 bases and J dropped 10 bases, with 17 bases sitting between them. The CDR3 is 14 residues long. Germline values: CDR1 SEHNR, CDR2 FQNEAQ (reference sequence). The CDR3 spells CASSSGWGFGEQFF. The CDR3 DNA sequence: TGTGCCAGCAGCTCAGGTTGGGGCTTTGGAGAGCAGTTCTTC.

The count of this clone is one. The V and J genes are TRBV9 and TRBJ2-3; tentative D call: TRBD1 (7 bases). Germline-derived CDR1 and CDR2 are SGDLS and YYNGEE. The CDR3 spans 16 residues. Between the trimmed V and J ends, which lost 5 bases and 5 bases, there was a span of 21 bases. The CDR3 sequence: CASSARRDSVLDTQYF. The CDR3 bases are TGTGCCAGCAGTGCCCGGCGGGACAGTGTGTTAGATACGCAGTATTTT.